The entry that follows covers one T cell receptor beta chain sequence. In its sample, this clone was seen once. Its antigen specificity is not known. Within one base of it there is no much larger clone, and no base qualities were kept. This sample is drawn from a study of control samples from healthy donors and cancer patients (dated by TCRdb to 2018 to 2020). The library was obtained by the immunoSEQ multiplex PCR assay. The source is immuneACCESS, and TCRdb retained only in-frame sequences with V and J called. Part of the clones is not carried over; for the studies checked, unresolved V genes explain less than half of this, and the remainder is unexplained. The sample table contains some 100,000 clones; only one count was recorded for around 88% of them. 13% to 15% of the sample is taken by the ten largest. For this chain, trimming is 7 bases at the V end and 8 bases at the J end, and the number of junction bases without a gene match is 5. In the germline V gene, CDR1 corresponds to MNHEY and CDR2 to SVGAGI. The CDR3 covers 15 residues, taking in both the cysteine and the phenylalanine. The sequence is cut down to CDR3 DNA, 45 bases in frame from base 1.

Rearrangement joined TRBV6-5 to TRBJ2-1; TRBD2 aligns with 16 central bases. This sequence originates from a man aged 30-40 years in good health. Specimen: blood. The CDR3 is CASNEGLAGGDEQFF. The DNA is TGTGCCAGCAACGAGGGACTAGCGGGGGGGGATGAGCAGTTCTTC.